A selection of T cell receptor beta chains follows, all from one sample in a study of cytomegalovirus exposure and HLA in healthy donors. Profiling relied on immunoSEQ multiplex PCR, and the TCRdb table lists in-frame clones only, not all of them. This table has some 130,000 clones, 60% to 85% appearing once. The sample was PBMCs. Receptors were obtained from a woman aged 25 to 39 in good health and CMV-seropositive. Both conserved end residues are part of each CDR3. Fields, in order: J gene, D gene, clone size, CDR3 length, V gene, CDR3 protein, CDR3 DNA. D genes are given only for firm matches. Clone size is not always given. Where it is, it says once, few, many or a class for expanded clones.

j_gene: TRBJ2-2; d_gene: NA; abundance: few; len: 12; v_gene: TRBV4-2; CDR3aa: CASSQGGGELFF; CDR3nt: TGTGCCAGCAGCCAAGGCGGCGGGGAGCTGTTTTTT
j_gene: TRBJ2-1; d_gene: NA; abundance: NA; len: 13; v_gene: TRBV5-1; CDR3aa: CASSYGTYNEQFF; CDR3nt: TGCGCCAGCAGCTACGGGACTTACAATGAGCAGTTCTTC
j_gene: TRBJ2-3; d_gene: NA; abundance: NA; len: 14; v_gene: TRBV30; CDR3aa: CARSGAGDSDTQYF; CDR3nt: TGTGCCCGCTCAGGGGCGGGGGATTCAGATACGCAGTATTTT
j_gene: TRBJ1-1; d_gene: NA; abundance: once; len: 13; v_gene: TRBV6-1; CDR3aa: CASSDQMNTEAFF; CDR3nt: TGTGCCAGCAGTGACCAAATGAACACTGAAGCTTTCTTT
j_gene: TRBJ2-6; d_gene: NA; abundance: NA; len: 17; v_gene: TRBV25-1; CDR3aa: CASSELAGFSGANVLTF; CDR3nt: TGTGCCAGCAGTGAATTAGCAGGGTTCTCTGGGGCCAACGTCCTGACTTTC
j_gene: TRBJ2-2; d_gene: NA; abundance: NA; len: 15; v_gene: TRBV5-4; CDR3aa: CASGAVRGDTGELFF; CDR3nt: TGTGCCAGCGGGGCAGTGCGTGGGGACACCGGGGAGCTGTTTTTT
j_gene: TRBJ1-1; d_gene: TRBD1; abundance: NA; len: 13; v_gene: TRBV19; CDR3aa: CASAGQRDTEAFF; CDR3nt: TGTGCCAGCGCGGGACAGCGGGACACTGAAGCTTTCTTT
j_gene: TRBJ2-3; d_gene: NA; abundance: NA; len: 13; v_gene: TRBV28; CDR3aa: CASTTGARNTQYF; CDR3nt: TGTGCCAGCACCACCGGAGCTAGAAATACGCAGTATTTT
j_gene: TRBJ2-3; d_gene: TRBD1; abundance: NA; len: 17; v_gene: TRBV5-1; CDR3aa: CASSLPQGAPHTDTQYF; CDR3nt: TGCGCCAGCAGCTTGCCCCAGGGGGCACCGCACACAGATACGCAGTATTTT
j_gene: TRBJ2-3; d_gene: NA; abundance: NA; len: 16; v_gene: TRBV9; CDR3aa: CASSGTGRGITDTQYF; CDR3nt: TGTGCCAGCAGCGGGACGGGGCGGGGTATTACAGATACGCAGTATTTT